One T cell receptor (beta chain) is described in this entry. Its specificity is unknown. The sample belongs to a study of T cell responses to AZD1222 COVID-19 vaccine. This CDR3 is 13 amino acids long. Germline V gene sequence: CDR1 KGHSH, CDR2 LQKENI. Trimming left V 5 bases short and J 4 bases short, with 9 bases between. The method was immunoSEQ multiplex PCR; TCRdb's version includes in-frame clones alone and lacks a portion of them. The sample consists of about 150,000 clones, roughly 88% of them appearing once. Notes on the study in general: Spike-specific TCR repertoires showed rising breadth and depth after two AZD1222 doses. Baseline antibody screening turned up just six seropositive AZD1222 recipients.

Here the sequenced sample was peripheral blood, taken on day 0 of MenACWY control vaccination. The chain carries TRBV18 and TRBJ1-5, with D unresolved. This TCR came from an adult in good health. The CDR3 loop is CASSVGANQPQHF. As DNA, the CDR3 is TGTGCCAGCTCAGTCGGCGCTAATCAGCCCCAGCATTTT.